The sequence of this TCR beta chain was determined in a study of cytomegalovirus exposure and HLA in healthy donors. The study ran its PCR with 60 Vbeta and 13 Jbeta primers. The table came from immunoSEQ multiplex PCR; TCRdb's copy has only in-frame clones and leaves some out. Seen in this sample are about 200,000 clones; the ten most common clones hold roughly 6.7%. CDR3 length equals 15 residues. Losses at the gene ends were 4 bases for V and 0 bases for J; bases not matched to a gene: 6. CDR1 SGHDT and CDR2 YYEEEE come from the germline V gene. The receptor's source is a man aged 30-40 years in good health and CMV-seronegative. Input material: PBMCs. The chain couples TRBV5-6 to TRBJ1-2; 7 positions agree with TRBD1. The CDR3 DNA is TGTGCCAGCAGCGTGGGACAGATAGCTAACTATGGCTACACCTTC. Encoded protein: CASSVGQIANYGYTF.